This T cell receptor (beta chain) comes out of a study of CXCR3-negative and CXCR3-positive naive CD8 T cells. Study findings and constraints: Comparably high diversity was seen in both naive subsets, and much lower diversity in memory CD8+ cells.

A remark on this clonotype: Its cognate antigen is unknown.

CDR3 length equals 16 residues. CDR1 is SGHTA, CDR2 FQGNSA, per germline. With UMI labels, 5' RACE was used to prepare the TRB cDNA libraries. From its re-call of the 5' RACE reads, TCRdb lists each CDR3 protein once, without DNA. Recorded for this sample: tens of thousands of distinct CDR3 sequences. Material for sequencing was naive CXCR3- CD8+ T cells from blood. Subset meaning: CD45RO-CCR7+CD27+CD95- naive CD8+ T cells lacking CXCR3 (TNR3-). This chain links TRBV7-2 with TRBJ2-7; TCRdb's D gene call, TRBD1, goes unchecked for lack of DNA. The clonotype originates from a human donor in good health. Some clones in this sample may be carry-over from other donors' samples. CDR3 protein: CASSLLGGGSEDEQYF.